This T cell receptor beta chain was identified in a study of cytomegalovirus exposure and HLA in healthy donors. For the study at large: An early release of data contained tens of millions of unique TCRs, which came from HLA-typed donors.

The CDR3 runs 13 residues. Germline lookup yields CDR1 MGHDK and CDR2 SYGVNS. Whole-study findings and limits: Common viral pathogens seemed, in a later analysis, to connect with several of the most significant clusters.

With 60 Vbeta and 13 Jbeta primers, the PCR was carried out. Generated by immunoSEQ multiplex PCR, the TCRdb table keeps only in-frame clones and is missing some. This sample yields roughly 170,000 clones, of which about 68% are seen a single time; less than 3% belongs to the top ten. About this clone itself: The antigen is undetermined. One end of the junction does not line up with germline, which may come from a read error.

The rearrangement links TRBV25-1 to TRBJ1-1; 8 bases are a match to TRBD1. This receptor was obtained from a female donor in good health and CMV-seronegative. The sequencing sample was made of PBMCs. The CDR3 DNA is TGTGCCAGCAGTAGACAGGGGAACCCTGAAGCTTTCTTT. It encodes CASSRQGNPEAFF.